This T cell receptor (beta chain) was obtained from a study of cytomegalovirus exposure and HLA in healthy donors. PCR was performed using 60 Vbeta and 13 Jbeta primers. The data were produced by immunoSEQ multiplex PCR, yet TCRdb's version contains in-frame clones alone and is incomplete. The data show 150,000 to 200,000 clones, just under 80% seen once. The CDR3 covers 12 residues. V gave up 4 bases and J gave up 8 bases, with 11 bases separating them. Germline V gene sequence: CDR1 MNHEY, CDR2 SVGAGI. With regard to this clone: Its antigen is undetermined.

Notes on the study in general: Compared with the roughly 700-donor mean, an Asian-associated ancestry cluster reportedly had fewer N-insertions, according to a later analysis. The HLA-A and HLA-B alleles of most subjects were reportedly predicted accurately from TCR beta sequences. As a later analysis showed, several of the most significant clusters appeared to be linked to common viral pathogens.

The sequenced sample consisted of PBMCs. The receptor's source is a man in his late teens or twenties in good health and CMV-seropositive. The chain has TRBV6-5 and TRBJ1-2; D might be TRBD1 (5 bases). Here the CDR3 DNA reads TGTGCCAGCAGTTCCAGGGTGGGAGGCTACACCTTC. Residues: CASSSRVGGYTF.